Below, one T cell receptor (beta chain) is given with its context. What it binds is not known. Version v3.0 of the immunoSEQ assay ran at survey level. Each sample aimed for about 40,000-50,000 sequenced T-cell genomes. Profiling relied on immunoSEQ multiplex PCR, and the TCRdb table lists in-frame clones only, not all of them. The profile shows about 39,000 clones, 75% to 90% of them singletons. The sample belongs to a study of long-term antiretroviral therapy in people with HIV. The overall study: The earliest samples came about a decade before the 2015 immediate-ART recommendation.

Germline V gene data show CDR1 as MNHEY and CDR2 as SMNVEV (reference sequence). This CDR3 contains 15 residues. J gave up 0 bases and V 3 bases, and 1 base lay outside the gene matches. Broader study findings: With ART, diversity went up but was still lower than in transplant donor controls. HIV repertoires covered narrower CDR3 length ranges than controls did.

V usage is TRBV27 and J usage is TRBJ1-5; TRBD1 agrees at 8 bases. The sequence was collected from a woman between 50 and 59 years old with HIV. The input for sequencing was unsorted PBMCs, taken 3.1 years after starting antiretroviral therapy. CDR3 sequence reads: CASSFTGGSNQPQHF. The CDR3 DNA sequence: TGTGCCAGCAGTTTTACAGGGGGTAGCAATCAGCCCCAGCATTTT.